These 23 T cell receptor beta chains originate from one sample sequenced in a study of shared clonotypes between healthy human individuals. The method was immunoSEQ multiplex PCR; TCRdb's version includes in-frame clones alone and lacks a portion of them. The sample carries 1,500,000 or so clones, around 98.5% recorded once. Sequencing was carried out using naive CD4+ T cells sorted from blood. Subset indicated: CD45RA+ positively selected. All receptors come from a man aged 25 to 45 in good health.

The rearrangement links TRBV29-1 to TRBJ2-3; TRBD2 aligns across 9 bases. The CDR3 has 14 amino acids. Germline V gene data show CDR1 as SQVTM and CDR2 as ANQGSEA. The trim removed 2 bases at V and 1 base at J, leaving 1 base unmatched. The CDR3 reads CSVEIAGGTDTQYF. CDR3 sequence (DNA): TGCAGCGTTGAAATAGCGGGAGGCACAGATACGCAGTATTTT.

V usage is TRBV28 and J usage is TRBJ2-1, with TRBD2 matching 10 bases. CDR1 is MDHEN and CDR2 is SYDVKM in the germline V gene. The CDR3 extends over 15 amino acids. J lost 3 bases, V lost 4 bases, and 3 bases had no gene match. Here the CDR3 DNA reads TGTGCCAGCAGTTCCTGGACTAGCGGCTACAATGAGCAGTTCTTC. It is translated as CASSSWTSGYNEQFF.

The CDR3 reads CSVEGRSGGYEQYF. The CDR3 nucleotides are TGCAGCGTTGAAGGAAGGTCAGGGGGTTACGAGCAGTACTTC. V is TRBV29-1 and J is TRBJ2-7, with 7 positions matching TRBD1. V was pared by 1 base and J by 4 bases, with 7 bases of the junction left unmatched. CDR3 size: 14 residues. In germline, CDR1 is SQVTM, CDR2 ANQGSEA.

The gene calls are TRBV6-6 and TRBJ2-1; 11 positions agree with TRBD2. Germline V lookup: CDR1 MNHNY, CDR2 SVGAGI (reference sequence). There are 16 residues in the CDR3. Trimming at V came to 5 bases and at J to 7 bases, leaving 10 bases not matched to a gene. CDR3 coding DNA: TGTGCCAGCAGTAACCTACTAGCGGGAGACAGTAATGAGCAGTTCTTC. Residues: CASSNLLAGDSNEQFF.

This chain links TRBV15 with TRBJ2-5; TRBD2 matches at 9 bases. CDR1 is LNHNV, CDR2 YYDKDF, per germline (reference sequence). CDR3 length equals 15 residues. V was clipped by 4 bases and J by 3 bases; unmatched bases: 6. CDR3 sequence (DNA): TGTGCCACCAGCAATCCACGGACTAGCGAAGAGACCCAGTACTTC. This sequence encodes CATSNPRTSEETQYF.

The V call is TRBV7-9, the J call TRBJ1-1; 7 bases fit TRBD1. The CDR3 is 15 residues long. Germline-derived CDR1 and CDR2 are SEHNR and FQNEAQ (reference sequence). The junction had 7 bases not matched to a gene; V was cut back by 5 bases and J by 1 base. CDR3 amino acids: CASSPQGGTNTEAFF. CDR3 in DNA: TGTGCCAGCAGCCCCCAAGGGGGCACGAACACTGAAGCTTTCTTT.

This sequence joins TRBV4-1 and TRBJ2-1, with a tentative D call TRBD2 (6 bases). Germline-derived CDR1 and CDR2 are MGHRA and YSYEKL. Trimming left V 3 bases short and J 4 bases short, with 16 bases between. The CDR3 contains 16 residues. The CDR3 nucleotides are TGCGCCAGCAGCCAGTCCTTGAGTGGGACTTACAATGAGCAGTTCTTC. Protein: CASSQSLSGTYNEQFF.

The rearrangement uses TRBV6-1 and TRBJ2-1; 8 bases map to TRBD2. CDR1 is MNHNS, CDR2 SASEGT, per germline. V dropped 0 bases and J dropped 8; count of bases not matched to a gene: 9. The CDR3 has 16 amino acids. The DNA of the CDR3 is TGTGCCAGCAGTGAAGCGCACGGGAGGGCCGTCCATGAGCAGTTCTTC. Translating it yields CASSEAHGRAVHEQFF.

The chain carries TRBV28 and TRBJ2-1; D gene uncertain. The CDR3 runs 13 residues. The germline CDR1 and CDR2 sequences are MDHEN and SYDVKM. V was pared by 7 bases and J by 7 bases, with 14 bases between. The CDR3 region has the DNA TGTGCCAGCACCGCCCACATTAGTAATGAGCAGTTCTTC. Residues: CASTAHISNEQFF.

The CDR3 nucleotides read TGTGCCAGCAGCCGACAGAGCTCTGAAGCTTTCTTT. Translating gives CASSRQSSEAFF. The chain joins TRBV5-4 to TRBJ1-1; D is possibly TRBD1 (5 bases). V lost 4 bases and J lost 6, with 10 bases in between. This CDR3 spans 12 amino acids. The germline CDR1 and CDR2 sequences are SGHNT and YYREEE (reference sequence).

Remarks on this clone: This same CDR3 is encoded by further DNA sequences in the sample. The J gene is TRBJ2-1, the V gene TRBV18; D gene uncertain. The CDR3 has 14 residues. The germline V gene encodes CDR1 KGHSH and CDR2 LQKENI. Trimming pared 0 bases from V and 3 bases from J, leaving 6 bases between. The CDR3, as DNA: TGTGCCAGCTCACCACCGTCGGGCTACAATGAGCAGTTCTTC. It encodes CASSPPSGYNEQFF.

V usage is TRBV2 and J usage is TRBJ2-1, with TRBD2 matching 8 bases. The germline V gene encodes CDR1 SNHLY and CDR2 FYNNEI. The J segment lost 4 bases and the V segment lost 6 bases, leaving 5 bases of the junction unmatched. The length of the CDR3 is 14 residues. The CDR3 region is CASRTSDVYNEQFF. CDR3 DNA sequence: TGTGCCAGCAGGACTAGCGACGTGTACAATGAGCAGTTCTTC.

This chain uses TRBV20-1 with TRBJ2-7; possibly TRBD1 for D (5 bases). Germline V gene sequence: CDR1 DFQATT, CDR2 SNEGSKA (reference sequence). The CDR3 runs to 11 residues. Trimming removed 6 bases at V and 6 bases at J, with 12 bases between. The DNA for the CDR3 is TGCAGTGCGGTTGGGGCGCTCGAGCAGTACTTC. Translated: CSAVGALEQYF.

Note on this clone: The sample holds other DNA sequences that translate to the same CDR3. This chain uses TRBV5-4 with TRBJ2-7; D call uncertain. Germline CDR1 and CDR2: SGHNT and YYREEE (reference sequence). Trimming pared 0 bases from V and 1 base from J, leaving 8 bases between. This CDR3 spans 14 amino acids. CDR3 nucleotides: TGTGCCAGCAGCTTGGTCGACTCTTCCTACGAGCAGTACTTC. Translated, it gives CASSLVDSSYEQYF.

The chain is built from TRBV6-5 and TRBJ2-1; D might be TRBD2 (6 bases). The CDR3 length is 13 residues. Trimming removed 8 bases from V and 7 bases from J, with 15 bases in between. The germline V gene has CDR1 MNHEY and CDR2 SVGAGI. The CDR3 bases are TGTGCCAGCCGAATTCAAGCGGGTAATGAGCAGTTCTTC. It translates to CASRIQAGNEQFF.

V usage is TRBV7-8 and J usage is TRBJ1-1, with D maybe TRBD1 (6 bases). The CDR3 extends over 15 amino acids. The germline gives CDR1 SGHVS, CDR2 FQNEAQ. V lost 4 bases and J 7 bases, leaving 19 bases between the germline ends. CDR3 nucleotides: TGTGCCAGCAGCTCCCACCGCCGGACAGAAAATGAAGCTTTCTTT. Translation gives CASSSHRRTENEAFF.

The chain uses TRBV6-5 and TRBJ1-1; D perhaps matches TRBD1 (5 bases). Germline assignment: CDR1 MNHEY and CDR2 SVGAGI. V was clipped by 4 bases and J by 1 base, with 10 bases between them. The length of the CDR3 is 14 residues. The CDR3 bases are TGTGCCAGCAGTTTCCTGGACAAGAACACTGAAGCTTTCTTT. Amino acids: CASSFLDKNTEAFF.

For the CDR3, the DNA is TGCAGCGTTGAAATGGACAGGACGAACACCGGGGAGCTGTTTTTT. This translates into CSVEMDRTNTGELFF. The chain carries TRBV29-1 and TRBJ2-2; 7 nucleotides line up with TRBD1. The CDR3 runs 15 residues. Unmatched junction bases numbered 3, after V lost 2 bases and J lost 0 bases. Germline assignment: CDR1 SQVTM and CDR2 ANQGSEA.

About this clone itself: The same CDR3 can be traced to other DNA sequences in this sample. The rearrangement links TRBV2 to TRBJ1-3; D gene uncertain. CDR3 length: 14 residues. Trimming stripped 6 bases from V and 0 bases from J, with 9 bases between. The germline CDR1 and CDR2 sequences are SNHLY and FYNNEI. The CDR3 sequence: CASRDGYSGNTIYF. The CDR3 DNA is TGTGCCAGCAGGGACGGCTACTCTGGAAACACCATATATTTT.

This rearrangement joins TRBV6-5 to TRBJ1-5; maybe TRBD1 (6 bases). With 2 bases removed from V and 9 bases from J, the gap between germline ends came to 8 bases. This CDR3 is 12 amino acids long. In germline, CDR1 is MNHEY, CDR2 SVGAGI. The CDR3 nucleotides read TGTGCCAGCAGTTACCAGACAGGGCCCCAGCATTTT. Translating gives CASSYQTGPQHF.

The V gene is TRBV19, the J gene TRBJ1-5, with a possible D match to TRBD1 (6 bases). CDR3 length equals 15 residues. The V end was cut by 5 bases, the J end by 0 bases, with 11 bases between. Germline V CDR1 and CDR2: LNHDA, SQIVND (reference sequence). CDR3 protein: CASSLRDISNQPQHF. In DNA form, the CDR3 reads TGTGCCAGTAGTCTCCGGGACATTAGCAATCAGCCCCAGCATTTT. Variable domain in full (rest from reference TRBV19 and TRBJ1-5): DGGITQSPKYLFRKEGQNVTLSCEQNLNHDAMYWYRQDPGQGLRLIYYSQIVNDFQKGDIAEGYSVSREKKESFPLTVTSAQKNPTAFYLCASSLRDISNQPQHFGDGTRLSIL.

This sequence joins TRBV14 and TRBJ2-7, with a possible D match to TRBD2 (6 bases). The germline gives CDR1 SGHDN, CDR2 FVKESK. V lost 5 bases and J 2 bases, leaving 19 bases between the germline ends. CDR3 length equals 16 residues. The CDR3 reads CASSTHPGLDTYEQYF. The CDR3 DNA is TGTGCCAGCAGCACCCACCCGGGACTCGATACCTACGAGCAGTACTTC.

CDR3: CASHSLVMNTEAFF. The CDR3 coding sequence is TGCGCCAGCCACTCACTGGTAATGAACACTGAAGCTTTCTTT. The chain joins TRBV4-1 to TRBJ1-1; D remains unclear. The germline V and J ends were trimmed by 8 bases and 0 bases, with 13 bases remaining between them. Germline CDR1 and CDR2: MGHRA and YSYEKL. The CDR3 is 14 residues long.